This entry concerns a single TCR beta chain. From germline, CDR1 is SGHRS and CDR2 YFSETQ. Trimming pared 1 base from V and 2 bases from J, leaving 13 bases between. The CDR3 runs 15 residues. TCRdb keeps only in-frame clones here, not all; method: immunoSEQ multiplex PCR. The sample lists 2 million to 2.5 million clones; 90% to 96% were seen once. The data belong to a study of shared clonotypes between healthy human individuals. Turning to the study itself: Each donor's CD4 naive and CD4 memory cells filled three plates apiece, CD8 naive two, and CD8 memory one.

The chain employs TRBV5-1 and TRBJ2-7; D may correspond to TRBD1 or TRBD2 (6 bases each). Sequenced sample: naive CD4+ T cells sorted from blood. Subset defined: CD45RA+ positively selected. The source of this sequence is a young man in good health. The CDR3 spells CASSLNIGGPYEQYF. DNA for the CDR3: TGCGCCAGCAGCTTGAATATAGGGGGGCCCTACGAGCAGTACTTC.